Shown below are 30 T cell receptor beta chains from a single sample sequenced in a study of T cell changes during pregnancy in multiple sclerosis. Repertoires were generated with immunoSEQ multiplex PCR, while TCRdb's copy carries only in-frame clones and drops some. This sample has around 110,000 clones, with about 90% found just once. Sequencing used peripheral blood, obtained before pregnancy. These receptors came from a female donor with multiple sclerosis, enrolled in a pregnancy study.

The V and J genes are TRBV5-4 and TRBJ2-1; the match to TRBD2 covers 13 bases. The CDR3 extends over 15 amino acids. Germline V gives CDR1 SGHNT, CDR2 YYREEE (reference sequence). With 4 bases clipped from V and 8 bases from J, the junction kept 6 bases outside the gene matches. CDR3 sequence reads: CASSLALAGGDEQFF. In nucleotides, the CDR3 is TGTGCCAGCAGCCTGGCACTAGCGGGAGGGGATGAGCAGTTCTTC.

This chain uses TRBV12-5 with TRBJ1-1; TRBD1 aligns across 7 bases. Germline V gene sequence: CDR1 LGHNT, CDR2 FRNRAP. After removal of 6 bases from V and 4 bases from J, the junction contained 11 bases not matched to a gene. This CDR3 contains 15 residues. The CDR3 reads CASGTLGGLGTEAFF. CDR3 nucleotide sequence: TGTGCTAGTGGCACGCTAGGGGGCTTAGGCACTGAAGCTTTCTTT.

The table lists this clone with a count of one. This chain's CDR3 is CASSAARANTEAFF. The CDR3 DNA is TGTGCCAGCAGCGCCGCACGCGCTAACACTGAAGCTTTCTTT. The chain joins TRBV13 to TRBJ1-1, with unresolved D. Trimming shortened V by 5 bases and J by 2 bases, and 12 bases separated the two germline ends. The CDR3 totals 14 residues. The germline V gene encodes CDR1 PRHDT and CDR2 FYEKMQ (reference sequence).

This chain links TRBV19 with TRBJ2-7, with D possibly being TRBD1 (6 bases). The V end lost 3 bases, the J end lost 2 bases, and 17 bases lay between the germline ends. Germline CDR1 reads LNHDA; CDR2 reads SQIVND (reference sequence). The CDR3 sequence is 16 residues long. DNA of the CDR3: TGTGCCAGTAGTATCCTCCCAGGGGACGGCACCTACGAGCAGTACTTC. Translated: CASSILPGDGTYEQYF.

This chain uses TRBV7-2 with TRBJ2-7; 7 bases are shared with TRBD2. Germline CDR1 SGHTA, CDR2 FQGNSA. V gave up 5 bases and J gave up 3 bases; unmatched junction bases: 7. The CDR3 contains 14 residues. CDR3 DNA sequence: TGTGCCAGCAGCCAAGCGGGATCCATCTACGAGCAGTACTTC. Its translation is CASSQAGSIYEQYF.

In its sample, this clone was seen once. This chain joins TRBV7-9 and TRBJ1-1; 7 bases agree with TRBD1. After removal of 1 base from V and 2 bases from J, the junction contained 10 bases not matched to a gene. The CDR3 has 17 residues. CDR1 and CDR2 (germline): SEHNR, FQNEAQ (reference sequence). CDR3 DNA sequence: TGTGCCAGCAGCTTAGACGGATGGACAGGCAGTAACACTGAAGCTTTCTTT. It yields the protein CASSLDGWTGSNTEAFF.

This chain uses TRBV6-5 with TRBJ2-1; D may be TRBD1 (5 bases). The V end was cut by 6 bases, the J end by 7 bases, with 19 bases between. This CDR3 is 15 amino acids long. Germline V gene data show CDR1 as MNHEY and CDR2 as SVGAGI. The CDR3 protein is CASSRPPGFWNEQFF. CDR3 coding DNA: TGTGCCAGCAGCCGGCCCCCAGGGTTTTGGAATGAGCAGTTCTTC.

The V call is TRBV27, the J call TRBJ2-1; TRBD2 agrees at 10 bases. Germline-derived CDR1 and CDR2 are MNHEY and SMNVEV (reference sequence). Trimming cost V 0 bases and J 4 bases; bases outside gene matches: 0. The CDR3 covers 15 residues. CDR3 amino acids: CASSLSLAGYNEQFF. The CDR3 nucleotides read TGTGCCAGCAGTTTATCACTAGCGGGATACAATGAGCAGTTCTTC.

The chain employs TRBV21-1 and TRBJ2-1; the D call in the table, TRBD2, was not verified against the DNA. TRBV21-1 is an annotated pseudogene. The CDR3 contains 17 residues. The CDR3 spells CASSQEFSGDSYNEQFF. Here the CDR3 DNA reads TGTGCCAGCAGCCAAGAATTTAGCGGGGACTCCTACAATGAGCAGTTCTTC.

The gene calls are TRBV27 and TRBJ1-1, with D uncertain. Germline V CDR1 and CDR2: MNHEY, SMNVEV (reference sequence). The CDR3 contains 14 residues. Between the trimmed V and J ends, which lost 3 bases and 0 bases, there was a span of 8 bases. The CDR3 loop is CASSFSGLNTEAFF. The CDR3 coding sequence is TGTGCCAGCAGTTTTTCAGGCCTGAACACTGAAGCTTTCTTT.

This clone showed up just once. The gene calls are TRBV6-6 and TRBJ1-4; 7 bases map to TRBD1. Germline-derived CDR1 and CDR2 are MNHNY and SVGAGI (reference sequence). V lost 8 bases, J lost 6 bases, and 6 bases stayed unmatched. The CDR3 has 13 amino acids. CDR3 residues: CASGDRAHEKLFF. CDR3 in DNA: TGTGCCAGCGGAGACAGGGCCCATGAAAAACTGTTTTTT.

The chain joins TRBV2 to TRBJ2-7, with 10 bases aligning to TRBD1. After removal of 7 bases from V and 8 bases from J, the junction contained 11 bases not matched to a gene. CDR1 and CDR2 from the germline V gene are SNHLY and FYNNEI. The CDR3 totals 14 residues. The CDR3 here is CASNLGQGVLKQYF. The CDR3 DNA follows: TGTGCCAGCAATCTAGGACAGGGGGTTTTAAAGCAGTACTTC. The complete variable domain, with remaining parts taken from reference TRBV2 and TRBJ2-7, reads EPEVTQTPSHQVTQMGQEVILRCVPISNHLYFYWYRQILGQKVEFLVSFYNNEISEKSEIFDDQFSVERPDGSNFTLKIRSTKLEDSAMYFCASNLGQGVLKQYFGPGTRLTVT.

The gene calls are TRBV7-2 and TRBJ2-7; TRBD2 is a possible D gene (5 bases). The CDR3 spans 15 residues. Germline V gene lookup returns CDR1 SGHTA and CDR2 FQGNSA. V dropped 0 bases and J dropped 3 bases, with 12 bases sitting between them. The CDR3 loop is CASSLASGVNYEQYF. Written as DNA, the CDR3 is TGTGCCAGCAGCTTAGCGTCCGGGGTTAACTACGAGCAGTACTTC. The entire variable domain, with the rest obtained from reference TRBV7-2 and TRBJ2-7, is as follows: GAGVSQSPSNKVTEKGKDVELRCDPISGHTALYWYRQSLGQGLEFLIYFQGNSAPDKSGLPSDRFSAERTGGSVSTLTIQRTQQEDSAVYLCASSLASGVNYEQYFGPGTRLTVT.

The chain employs TRBV30 and TRBJ2-1; possible D gene TRBD1, 5 bases. The CDR3 totals 14 residues. V dropped 4 bases and J dropped 0 bases, with 10 bases sitting between them. Germline CDR1 GTSNPN, CDR2 SVGIG (reference sequence). The DNA for the CDR3 is TGTGCCTGGAAGGGGATCGACTCCTACAATGAGCAGTTCTTC. This encodes CAWKGIDSYNEQFF.

The chain couples TRBV7-8 to TRBJ1-2; the D gene is possibly TRBD1 (5 bases). Germline V gives CDR1 SGHVS, CDR2 FQNEAQ. Between the trimmed V and J ends, which lost 5 bases and 3 bases, there was a span of 13 bases. This CDR3 comprises 14 residues. The CDR3 nucleotides are TGTGCCAGCAGCCCCACTGACAGAGACTATGGCTACACCTTC. Amino acids: CASSPTDRDYGYTF.

The gene calls are TRBV7-2 and TRBJ1-2, with 9 bases lining up with TRBD1. This CDR3 has 14 amino acids. The V gene's germline CDR1 is SGHTA and CDR2 FQGNSA. Trimming removed 6 bases from V and 4 bases from J; junction bases left unmatched: 6. Written as DNA, the CDR3 is TGTGCCAGCAGTCCACAGGGGGCCAGCTATGGCTACACCTTC. It translates to CASSPQGASYGYTF.

CDR3 protein: CASSLFPHSIGNTIYF. The CDR3 coding sequence is TGTGCCAGCAGTCTATTTCCCCATAGTATCGGAAACACCATATATTTT. The rearrangement uses TRBV27 and TRBJ1-3, with D unresolved. V was cut by 5 bases and J by 4 bases, with 18 bases left in between. CDR1 is MNHEY and CDR2 is SMNVEV in the germline V gene (reference sequence). The CDR3 has 16 residues.

J is TRBJ2-7 and V is TRBV7-2; tentative D call: TRBD2 (7 bases). This CDR3 has 14 residues. CDR1 SGHTA and CDR2 FQGNSA come from the germline V gene. V lost 5 bases and J 6 bases, leaving 17 bases between the germline ends. CDR3 sequence: CASSRGARAREQYF. In nucleotides, the CDR3 is TGTGCCAGCAGCCGGGGGGCCAGGGCTCGCGAGCAGTACTTC.

The CDR3, as DNA: TGTGCCAGCGTATTCCACAATGAAGCTTTCTTT. As protein: CASVFHNEAFF. The gene calls are TRBV6-1 and TRBJ1-1; D gene unclear. Germline values: CDR1 MNHNS, CDR2 SASEGT. V shed 8 bases and J shed 7 bases, with 11 bases lying between them. This CDR3 has 11 amino acids.

This chain connects TRBV11-2 to TRBJ2-1; D is possibly TRBD2 (6 bases). The V and J ends lost 3 bases and 0 bases respectively, with 9 bases between them. CDR1 SGHAT and CDR2 FQNNGV come from the germline V gene. The CDR3 loop spans 15 amino acids. In DNA form, the CDR3 reads TGTGCCAGCAGCTTTAGCGGTACCTCCTACAATGAGCAGTTCTTC. Amino acid sequence: CASSFSGTSYNEQFF.

CDR3 DNA sequence: TGTGCCAGCAGCCGACTAGCGGGGCAGAGTACGCAGTATTTT. Its protein is CASSRLAGQSTQYF. The rearrangement links TRBV7-2 to TRBJ2-3; 11 nucleotides line up with TRBD2. The CDR3 has 14 residues. CDR1 and CDR2 from the germline V gene are SGHTA and FQGNSA. Trimming took 5 bases from V and 8 from J; bases not matched to a gene: 6.

This sequence joins TRBV4-1 and TRBJ2-3; tentatively, D is TRBD2 (6 bases). The V gene lost 4 bases and the J gene lost 1 base, with 9 bases spanning the gap. Germline V gene sequence: CDR1 MGHRA, CDR2 YSYEKL. The CDR3 totals 14 residues. CDR3 protein: CASSRASGTDTQYF. CDR3 bases: TGCGCCAGCAGCCGGGCTAGCGGCACAGATACGCAGTATTTT.

The chain employs TRBV2 and TRBJ2-1; the D gene is possibly TRBD2 (6 bases). The CDR3 consists of 15 residues. Germline CDR1 SNHLY, CDR2 FYNNEI. Trimming removed 10 bases at V and 0 bases at J, with 16 bases between. This CDR3 reads CAIRGGALSYNEQFF. Written as DNA, the CDR3 is TGTGCCATCCGAGGAGGGGCACTCTCCTACAATGAGCAGTTCTTC.

The chain employs TRBV19 and TRBJ1-2, with TRBD1 identical over 7 bases. Germline V gene sequence: CDR1 LNHDA, CDR2 SQIVND (reference sequence). The CDR3 contains 16 residues. The V segment lost 2 bases and the J segment 3 bases; nucleotides outside the gene matches: 9. The CDR3 region is CASSIYSDREDYGYTF. CDR3 bases: TGTGCCAGTAGTATATACTCCGACAGGGAGGACTATGGCTACACCTTC. Drawing the rest from reference TRBV19 and TRBJ1-2, the complete variable domain is DGGITQSPKYLFRKEGQNVTLSCEQNLNHDAMYWYRQDPGQGLRLIYYSQIVNDFQKGDIAEGYSVSREKKESFPLTVTSAQKNPTAFYLCASSIYSDREDYGYTFGSGTRLTVV.

The sample holds one count of this clone. The rearrangement links TRBV13 to TRBJ1-4, with D perhaps matching TRBD1 (5 bases). This CDR3 has 15 amino acids. With 4 bases removed from V and 6 bases from J, the gap between germline ends came to 15 bases. Germline CDR1 reads PRHDT; CDR2 reads FYEKMQ (reference sequence). The CDR3 loop reads CASSSRQSPHEKLFF. As DNA, the CDR3 is TGTGCCAGCAGCTCTAGACAGTCACCGCATGAAAAACTGTTTTTT. Together with reference TRBV13 and TRBJ1-4, the CDR3 gives the full variable domain: AAGVIQSPRHLIKEKRETATLKCYPIPRHDTVYWYQQGPGQDPQFLISFYEKMQSDKGSIPDRFSAQQFSDYHSELNMSSLELGDSALYFCASSSRQSPHEKLFFGSGTQLSVL.

This clone was counted only a few times. The J gene is TRBJ2-4, the V gene TRBV5-1; TRBD2 matches 16 bases. The CDR3 loop spans 17 amino acids. Losses at the gene ends were 4 bases for V and 8 bases for J; bases not matched to a gene: 9. Per germline, CDR1 SGHRS and CDR2 YFSETQ. As DNA, the CDR3 is TGCGCCAGCAGCGCCGGGACTAGCGGGAGGGCCGGGGACATTCAGTACTTC. The encoded protein is CASSAGTSGRAGDIQYF.

This clone was found a few times. The J gene is TRBJ1-2, the V gene TRBV2; 7 positions agree with TRBD1. The CDR3 has 13 residues. V lost 6 bases to trimming and J lost 4 bases; unmatched junction nucleotides: 5. The germline V gene encodes CDR1 SNHLY and CDR2 FYNNEI. The CDR3 DNA reads TGTGCCAGCAGCCGGGACAGTGCCTATGGCTACACCTTC. Translation: CASSRDSAYGYTF.

V and J are TRBV5-1 and TRBJ1-5, with 12 bases matching TRBD1. The J segment lost 7 bases and the V segment lost 4 bases, leaving 6 bases of the junction unmatched. CDR3 length: 15 residues. Germline loops: CDR1 SGHRS, CDR2 YFSETQ. The CDR3 bases are TGCGCCAGCAGCCCGGGACAGGGGGCCGGGCAGCCCCAGCATTTT. This sequence encodes CASSPGQGAGQPQHF.

The chain recombines TRBV19 with TRBJ2-5; D is unclear. Trimming took 5 bases from V and 3 from J, leaving 10 bases between them. In germline, CDR1 is LNHDA, CDR2 SQIVND (reference sequence). The CDR3 extends over 13 amino acids. In nucleotides, the CDR3 is TGTGCCAGTAGTCTACGACTTGAAGAGACCCAGTACTTC. Protein product: CASSLRLEETQYF. Filled out from reference TRBV19 and TRBJ2-5, the complete variable domain reads DGGITQSPKYLFRKEGQNVTLSCEQNLNHDAMYWYRQDPGQGLRLIYYSQIVNDFQKGDIAEGYSVSREKKESFPLTVTSAQKNPTAFYLCASSLRLEETQYFGPGTRLLVL.

This chain uses TRBV19 with TRBJ2-1; 13 positions match TRBD2. V gave up 6 bases and J gave up 3 bases; unmatched junction bases: 5. Germline V CDR1 and CDR2: LNHDA, SQIVND (reference sequence). The CDR3 is 16 amino acids. CDR3 sequence reads: CASSRTSGSNYNEQFF. For the CDR3, the DNA is TGTGCCAGTAGCCGGACTAGCGGGAGTAACTACAATGAGCAGTTCTTC.